Listed below are T cell receptor beta chains from one sample, sequenced in a study of cytomegalovirus exposure and HLA in healthy donors. The protocol was immunoSEQ multiplex PCR, while the TCRdb copy is restricted to in-frame clones and leaves out a portion. This sample lists about 130,000 clones; its ten largest clones have approximately 1.7%. Sequenced input: PBMCs. Receptor source: a man younger than 35 in good health and CMV-seronegative. The CDR3 runs from the conserved cysteine through the conserved F or W. The D gene is left open where the match is weak.

cdr3_nt cdr3_aa v_call d_call cdr3_length j_call
TGTGCCAGCACCTGGACAGGGGGCACTGAAGCTTTCTTT CASTWTGGTEAFF TRBV7-2 TRBD1 13 TRBJ1-1
TGTGCCAGCAGTGAAACCGGGAACCAAGAGACCCAGTACTTC CASSETGNQETQYF TRBV2 NA 14 TRBJ2-5
TGTGCCAGCAGCCCCCAAGGCGCCGCAGGGTACGAGCAGTACTTC CASSPQGAAGYEQYF TRBV9 NA 15 TRBJ2-7
TGTGCCAGCAGTTCCCGGGTCCACACTGAAGCTTTCTTT CASSSRVHTEAFF TRBV27 NA 13 TRBJ1-1
TGTGCCAGCAGCTTGGGGTACAGGGGTATAAACACTGAAGCTTTCTTT CASSLGYRGINTEAFF TRBV5-6 TRBD1 16 TRBJ1-1
TGTGCCACCAGCATTGGGACTAGCGGGAGGGCGGTGGTACAAGAGACCCAGTACTTC CATSIGTSGRAVVQETQYF TRBV15 TRBD2 19 TRBJ2-5
TGTGCCACCAGCAGAGTAGTCTTGAGTGGAGCTTTCTTT CATSRVVLSGAFF TRBV15 NA 13 TRBJ1-1
TGTGCCAGCAGCCCAATACAAGGGGCATCCTACGAGCAGTACTTC CASSPIQGASYEQYF TRBV11-2 NA 15 TRBJ2-7
TGTGCCACCAGCAGAGCGGCCTTACCGGGGCAGCCCCAGCATTTT CATSRAALPGQPQHF TRBV15 NA 15 TRBJ1-5
TGTGCCAGTAGCAACGACCGGGACAGTCGGGCTGAAAAACTGTTTTTT CASSNDRDSRAEKLFF TRBV19 TRBD1 16 TRBJ1-4
TGTGCCAGCAGCCGGACAGGAGCTAATGAGGCTTTCTTT CASSRTGANEAFF TRBV28 TRBD1 13 TRBJ1-1
TGTGCCAGCAGCTTAGATCGGGACGAGCAGTACTTC CASSLDRDEQYF TRBV11-3 NA 12 TRBJ2-7
TGTGCCAGCAGGACTTCCGAGTCCAATCAGCCCCAGCATTTT CASRTSESNQPQHF TRBV7-9 NA 14 TRBJ1-5
TGTGCCAGCAGGGAAGCGGTCCTTAGCACAGATACGCAGTATTTT CASREAVLSTDTQYF TRBV28 NA 15 TRBJ2-3
TGTGCCAGCAGTCCCACAGGGGGCGGCAATCAGCCCCAGCATTTT CASSPTGGGNQPQHF TRBV6-5 TRBD1 15 TRBJ1-5
TGTGCCAGCAGCCTCGGACAGGGATTTACTTACGAGCAGTACTTC CASSLGQGFTYEQYF TRBV14 TRBD1 15 TRBJ2-7
TGTGCCAGCAGTTCACACATGCAGGGCAATCAGCCCCAGCATTTT CASSSHMQGNQPQHF TRBV6-6 NA 15 TRBJ1-5
TGTGCCAGCAGCCGCGAAGACAGTCAAGAGACCCAGTACTTC CASSREDSQETQYF TRBV7-9 NA 14 TRBJ2-5
TGTGCCAGCAGCGCGGGTAAGACAGGGGCGGATGAAAAACTGTTTTTT CASSAGKTGADEKLFF TRBV9 TRBD1 16 TRBJ1-4
TGTGCCAGCAGTTTAACAGCCTACGAGCAGTACTTC CASSLTAYEQYF TRBV28 NA 12 TRBJ2-7
TGTGCCTGGAGTGTAAGGGACTACTCCGTAAAGACCCAGTACTTC CAWSVRDYSVKTQYF TRBV30 TRBD2 15 TRBJ2-5
TGTGCCATCAGAGGCCCGGACAGCCAAGAGACCCAGTACTTC CAIRGPDSQETQYF TRBV10-3 NA 14 TRBJ2-5
TGTGCCAGCAGCTTTCAGGGGTTAGGGGAGCTGTTTTTT CASSFQGLGELFF TRBV7-3 NA 13 TRBJ2-2
TGTGCCAGCAGCCCTGGGGGCCGAGGAAACACCATATATTTT CASSPGGRGNTIYF TRBV5-6 NA 14 TRBJ1-3
TGTGCCAGCAGCCCTGGGGGCTCCATGAGGGAGCAGTACTTC CASSPGGSMREQYF TRBV6-5 NA 14 TRBJ2-7
TGCGCCAGCAGGGCCCAACAGGGCCGGGGGGATCGAGAGACCCAGTACTTC CASRAQQGRGDRETQYF TRBV10-2 NA 17 TRBJ2-5
TGTGCCAGCAGCAGTGGACAGAGACCTTCACCCCTCCACTTT CASSSGQRPSPLHF TRBV7-2 NA 14 TRBJ1-6
TGTGCCAGCAGCCGAGGGACTAGCGGGGCGAACGGGGAGCTGTTTTTT CASSRGTSGANGELFF TRBV7-6 TRBD2 16 TRBJ2-2
TGTGCCAGCAGCGGAGCGAGTAGCGGGAGGGGGGAGACCCAGTACTTC CASSGASSGRGETQYF TRBV7-6 TRBD2 16 TRBJ2-5
TGTGCCAGCAGTTATCAAATGGGGGGCGAGCAGTACTTC CASSYQMGGEQYF TRBV6-5 NA 13 TRBJ2-7
TGTGCCAGTAGTATACCGCGGAGGGGACCTAGCAATCAGCCCCAGCATTTT CASSIPRRGPSNQPQHF TRBV19 NA 17 TRBJ1-5
TGTGCCTTAGGCACCGGGTCCGACGACTATGGCTACACCTTC CALGTGSDDYGYTF TRBV10-3 NA 14 TRBJ1-2
TGTGCCAGTAGGTACAGTAGCAATCAGCCCCAGCATTTT CASRYSSNQPQHF TRBV19 NA 13 TRBJ1-5
TGTGCCAGCAGTACAGGCGGGGGTTGGGGTGAAAAACTGTTTTTT CASSTGGGWGEKLFF TRBV6-5 NA 15 TRBJ1-4
TGCGCCAGCAGCCACTCAGGGGGAAGTACCGGGGAGCTGTTTTTT CASSHSGGSTGELFF TRBV4-3 TRBD1 15 TRBJ2-2
TGTGCCAGCAGTTACTCGAAAGGACTTTACGAGCAGTACTTC CASSYSKGLYEQYF TRBV6-6 NA 14 TRBJ2-7
TGTGCCAGCAGCTCCTACAGGGGGGGGCCCTACGAGCAGTACTTC CASSSYRGGPYEQYF TRBV7-2 NA 15 TRBJ2-7
TGTGCCAGCAGCTTTGGACAGGGTGGTTCGGGCACTGAAGCTTTCTTT CASSFGQGGSGTEAFF TRBV7-2 TRBD1 16 TRBJ1-1
TGTGCCAGCGTAGGAGCGGGGGTTTCCGGGGAGCTGTTTTTT CASVGAGVSGELFF TRBV7-9 TRBD2 14 TRBJ2-2
TGTGCCAGTAGTATGTTCCGGGTTCCTGAGGGCTACACCTTC CASSMFRVPEGYTF TRBV19 NA 14 TRBJ1-2
TGTGCCAGCAGTGATCCCGAAGCGGGGGGCAGCTCCTACAATGAGCAGTTCTTC CASSDPEAGGSSYNEQFF TRBV25-1 TRBD2 18 TRBJ2-1
TGTGCCAGTGGAGTCAGGGGAATAGGCCGCGAGTTCTTC CASGVRGIGREFF TRBV19 NA 13 TRBJ2-1
TGTGCCAGCAGGTCCTTCGGCGGTCAGCAGTACTTC CASRSFGGQQYF TRBV14 NA 12 TRBJ2-7
TGTGCCAGCAGTGATATAGTGAGCCAAGAGACCCAGTACTTC CASSDIVSQETQYF TRBV25-1 NA 14 TRBJ2-5
TGTGCCTGGAGTGTACGTCAGGGGGTTGGGGGGGAGACCCAGTACTTC CAWSVRQGVGGETQYF TRBV30 NA 16 TRBJ2-5
TGTGCCATCAGGTCGGGACAGGGGGCAGGGACTAATGAAAAACTGTTTTTT CAIRSGQGAGTNEKLFF TRBV10-3 TRBD1 17 TRBJ1-4
TGTGCCAGTAGTATACCAACCGCGGGGGCACCCTACGAGCAGTACTTC CASSIPTAGAPYEQYF TRBV19 NA 16 TRBJ2-7
TGTGCCAGCAGCAAACAGGGTTCAACTGAAGCTTTCTTT CASSKQGSTEAFF TRBV6-5 NA 13 TRBJ1-1
TGTGCCAGCAGCGTCTTACTAGCGGGAGTTACGGATACGCAGTATTTT CASSVLLAGVTDTQYF TRBV9 TRBD2 16 TRBJ2-3